This T cell receptor (beta chain) was obtained from a study of T-cell reconstitution after alpha-beta-depleted transplantation in children (dated by TCRdb to between 2015 and 2016). Context from the whole study: Using TCR repertoire profiling, the study followed T-cell immune reconstitution in a quantitative way in children after TCRalphabeta/CD19-depleted allogeneic hematopoietic cell transplantation. What the research found in general, with its limitations: Over the following months the frequencies of hyperexpanded clones went down, and after one year T-cell counts and TCRbeta diversity were mostly credited to newly produced T cells. The high TCRbeta diversity at day 60 in some patients was ascribed to recipient T cells and intrathymic progenitors that had survived conditioning. Apparently early alphabetaT-cell count recovery about two months after transplant reportedly relied on only several hundred rapidly expanded clones derived from non-depleted graft cells.

Many counts were recorded for this clonotype. Its antigen has not been determined. Per-nucleotide qualities are absent, and no much larger clonotype sits a single base away. Library preparation used PCR. TCRdb names Illumina HiSeq 2500 as the instrument used. To normalize quantification of the TCRbeta repertoire, the TCR libraries were built with molecular barcoding that relied on unique molecular identifiers. Using fastp at Q25 and MiXCR, TCRdb reprocessed the public reads and kept productive beta chains. For every CDR3 protein sequence, its rows merge into one entry that carries the most common genes and DNA. This sample lists roughly 200,000 distinct CDR3 sequences; 11% were detected once. Approximately 30% of the sample is taken by the ten largest. The treatment or condition label corresponds to: allogeneic hematopoietic cell transplantation with graft depleted of TCRalphabeta T cells and CD19 B cells. Transplant recipients were children who received TCRalphabeta/CD19-depleted allogeneic hematopoietic cell grafts.

The CDR3 has 13 amino acids, counting the end cysteine and phenylalanine. The kept DNA is CDR3 alone, 39 bases in frame from the first base. In the germline V gene, CDR1 corresponds to SGHRS and CDR2 to YFSETQ. Here V drops 5 bases and J drops 4 bases, and the junction holds 2 bases not matched to any gene. The clonotype originates from a child younger than two with acute myeloid leukemia, due to receive a stem cell transplant. The sequence links TRBV5-1 to TRBJ2-3, with 9 bases aligning to TRBD2. Sample: PBMCs, taken before TCRalphabeta/CD19-depleted stem cell transplant. The CDR3 amino acid sequence is: CASRVAGADTQYF. Here is the DNA: TGCGCCAGCAGGGTAGCGGGAGCAGATACGCAGTATTTT.